This T cell receptor (beta chain) was recorded in a study of beta chain features in type 1 diabetes. Findings of the study overall: VDJ junctions sequenced from type 1 diabetes patients showed fewer insertions and more deletions. Type 1 diabetes patients had moderately but significantly shorter TCRB CDR3s in all four CD4+ subsets.

V was cut by 7 bases and J by 0 bases, with 16 bases left in between. The CDR3 contains 16 residues. From germline, CDR1 is LNHDA and CDR2 SQIVND (reference sequence). Each of the sorted populations had a purity greater than 98%. With respect to this clone: As yet, its antigen is unknown.

The sequenced template was cDNA made from the entire isolated RNA. Assay: immunoSEQ multiplex PCR; the TCRdb copy retains only in-frame clones and omits some. The table has 120,000 or so clones, around 15% seen once. Sequencing was done on a sample of central memory CD4+ T cells from blood. The J gene is TRBJ2-1, the V gene TRBV19; no clear D. The sequence was obtained from a young man with type 1 diabetes. The CDR3 reads CASTQTAFSSYNEQFF. CDR3 bases: TGTGCCAGTACCCAGACTGCCTTTAGCTCCTACAATGAGCAGTTCTTC.